Below, 12 T cell receptor beta chains from the same sample are listed, as sequenced in a study of cytomegalovirus exposure and HLA in healthy donors. The table came from immunoSEQ multiplex PCR; TCRdb's copy has only in-frame clones and leaves some out. The sample records around 240,000 clones, roughly 89% being singletons. The sequenced material came from PBMCs. These receptors were collected from a woman between 18 and 29 years old in good health and CMV-seronegative.

This clone was recorded once. CDR3 nucleotide sequence: TGCGCCAGCAGCTTGTTTCCTAGCGGGGGGGCCTACAATGAGCAGTTCTTC. Protein product: CASSLFPSGGAYNEQFF. This chain uses TRBV5-1 with TRBJ2-1; 12 bases agree with TRBD2. Germline V gene data show CDR1 as SGHRS and CDR2 as YFSETQ. The CDR3 runs 17 residues. J lost 2 bases, V lost 1 base, and 4 bases had no gene match.

The genes are TRBV29-1 and TRBJ2-7; the D is unclear. This CDR3 has 12 amino acids. V shed 7 bases and J shed 2 bases, with 12 bases lying between them. Germline V gene lookup returns CDR1 SQVTM and CDR2 ANQGSEA. The CDR3 region has the DNA TGCAGCGCCGAAGACACTCCCTACGAGCAGTACTTC. Translated, it gives CSAEDTPYEQYF.

This chain uses TRBV7-9 with TRBJ1-5, with 12 nucleotides matching TRBD1. Germline V lookup: CDR1 SEHNR, CDR2 FQNEAQ (reference sequence). Losses at the gene ends were 2 bases for V and 0 bases for J; bases not matched to a gene: 8. The CDR3 consists of 19 residues. CDR3 sequence reads: CASSLTPGQGALSNQPQHF. CDR3 nucleotide sequence: TGTGCCAGCAGCTTAACCCCGGGACAGGGGGCCCTTAGCAATCAGCCCCAGCATTTT. The full variable domain, in which reference TRBV7-9 and TRBJ1-5 provide the parts outside the CDR3, is DTGVSQNPRHKITKRGQNVTFRCDPISEHNRLYWYRQTLGQGPEFLTYFQNEAQLEKSRLLSDRFSAERPKGSFSTLEIQRTEQGDSAMYLCASSLTPGQGALSNQPQHFGDGTRLSIL.

This chain joins TRBV5-1 and TRBJ1-2; tentative D call: TRBD1 (5 bases). V was clipped by 5 bases and J by 8 bases, with 16 bases between them. The length of the CDR3 is 13 residues. Germline CDR1 is SGHRS and CDR2 is YFSETQ. In DNA form, the CDR3 reads TGCGCCAGCAGTAACGGGGGGTTTGGCGGCTACACCTTC. This gives the protein CASSNGGFGGYTF.

The V gene is TRBV4-1, the J gene TRBJ2-1; D may be TRBD2 (6 bases). Germline CDR1 and CDR2: MGHRA and YSYEKL. Between the trimmed V and J ends, which lost 1 base and 6 bases, there was a span of 13 bases. The CDR3 totals 15 residues. The CDR3 DNA is TGCGCCAGCAGCCAAGTTGCTCCCGGGAGCAATGAGCAGTTCTTC. Translating it yields CASSQVAPGSNEQFF.

This clone showed up just a few times. The rearrangement links TRBV11-2 to TRBJ2-7; D is uncertain. The germline V and J ends were trimmed by 1 base and 0 bases, with 7 bases remaining between them. The CDR3 loop spans 14 amino acids. In germline, CDR1 is SGHAT, CDR2 FQNNGV. This CDR3 reads CASSLGQNSYEQYF. CDR3 sequence (DNA): TGTGCCAGCAGCTTAGGCCAGAACTCCTACGAGCAGTACTTC.

The chain uses TRBV30 and TRBJ2-5, with D tentatively TRBD2 (6 bases). Trimming removed 2 bases from V and 5 bases from J, with 15 bases in between. The germline V gene has CDR1 GTSNPN and CDR2 SVGIG (reference sequence). The CDR3 covers 14 residues. In DNA, the CDR3 is TGTGCCTGGAGTCCTCCGGGAGTCCGGGAGACCCAGTACTTC. Encoded protein: CAWSPPGVRETQYF.

This sequence joins TRBV7-9 and TRBJ2-1; 11 bases fit TRBD2. Germline CDR1 is SEHNR and CDR2 is FQNEAQ (reference sequence). J lost 9 bases, V lost 1 base, and 5 bases had no gene match. The CDR3 length is 15 residues. The CDR3 reads CASSLGASGGFEQFF. CDR3 coding DNA: TGTGCCAGCAGCTTAGGTGCTAGCGGGGGGTTTGAGCAGTTCTTC. The variable domain in full, with the rest retrieved from reference TRBV7-9 and TRBJ2-1, is DTGVSQNPRHKITKRGQNVTFRCDPISEHNRLYWYRQTLGQGPEFLTYFQNEAQLEKSRLLSDRFSAERPKGSFSTLEIQRTEQGDSAMYLCASSLGASGGFEQFFGPGTRLTVL.

The V and J genes are TRBV10-1 and TRBJ2-1; 10 nucleotides agree with TRBD2. The germline CDR1 and CDR2 sequences are WNHNN and SYGVQD (reference sequence). This CDR3 is built from 16 residues. The ends lost 4 bases at V and 5 bases at J; junction bases unmatched: 8. CDR3 DNA: TGCGCCAGCAGTGCACGGGTCGGACTAGCGGACAATGAGCAGTTCTTC. Residues: CASSARVGLADNEQFF.

This clone was picked up one time. V usage is TRBV7-2 and J usage is TRBJ2-7; D gene ambiguous. Between the trimmed V and J ends, which lost 1 base and 8 bases, there was a span of 9 bases. The CDR3 is 12 residues long. Germline CDR1 and CDR2: SGHTA and FQGNSA. CDR3 nucleotides: TGTGCCAGCAGCTTAGAGTCGCGAAAGCAGTACTTC. This translates into CASSLESRKQYF.

This CDR3 is CASSLAPANEKLFF. The CDR3, as DNA: TGTGCCAGCAGCTTAGCGCCAGCTAATGAAAAACTGTTTTTT. This chain connects TRBV7-9 to TRBJ1-4, with unresolved D. V lost 0 bases and J lost 3, with 5 bases in between. The CDR3 sequence is 14 residues long. CDR1 and CDR2 (germline): SEHNR, FQNEAQ (reference sequence).

The CDR3 is CASSFVRTEAFF. For the CDR3, the DNA is TGTGCCAGCAGCTTTGTGAGAACTGAAGCTTTCTTT. V and J are TRBV5-6 and TRBJ1-1; the D is unclear. Germline values: CDR1 SGHDT, CDR2 YYEEEE. Trimming cost V 2 bases and J 5 bases, with 7 bases left between them. CDR3 length: 12 amino acids.